This TCR beta chain stems from a study of shared T cell receptors in the human thymus. Per germline, CDR1 MDHEN and CDR2 SYDVKM. The CDR3 is 15 residues long. The J segment lost 1 base and the V segment lost 5 bases, leaving 7 bases of the junction unmatched. Libraries were prepared by immunoSEQ multiplex PCR; TCRdb keeps only in-frame clonotypes and omits some of them. The sample contains 600,000 or so clones, around 87% of which appear only once. These data also featured in a second study, about human thymus T cells. As that study records: Thymus tissue was removed during corrective cardiac surgery. The related literature has documented a marked overlap of thymic repertoires among unrelated individuals.

V gene TRBV28 combines with J gene TRBJ1-1; 7 bases are a match to TRBD1. The sequenced sample consisted of thymocytes. This sequence was found in a boy under two years old with a congenital heart defect. Here the CDR3 reads CASSAPGTENTEAFF. The CDR3 DNA reads TGTGCCAGCAGTGCACCCGGGACAGAGAACACTGAAGCTTTCTTT.